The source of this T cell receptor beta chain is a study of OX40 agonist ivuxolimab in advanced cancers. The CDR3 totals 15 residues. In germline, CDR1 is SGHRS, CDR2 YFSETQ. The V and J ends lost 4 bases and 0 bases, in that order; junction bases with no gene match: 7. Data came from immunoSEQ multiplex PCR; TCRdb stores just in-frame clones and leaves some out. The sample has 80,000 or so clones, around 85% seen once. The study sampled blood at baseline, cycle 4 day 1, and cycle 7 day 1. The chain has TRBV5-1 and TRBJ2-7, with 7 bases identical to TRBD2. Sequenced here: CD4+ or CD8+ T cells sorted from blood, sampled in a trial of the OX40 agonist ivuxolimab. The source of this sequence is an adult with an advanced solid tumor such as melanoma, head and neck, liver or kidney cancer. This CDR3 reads CASSSGTAYSYEQYF. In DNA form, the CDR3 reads TGCGCCAGCAGCAGCGGGACGGCCTACTCCTACGAGCAGTACTTC.